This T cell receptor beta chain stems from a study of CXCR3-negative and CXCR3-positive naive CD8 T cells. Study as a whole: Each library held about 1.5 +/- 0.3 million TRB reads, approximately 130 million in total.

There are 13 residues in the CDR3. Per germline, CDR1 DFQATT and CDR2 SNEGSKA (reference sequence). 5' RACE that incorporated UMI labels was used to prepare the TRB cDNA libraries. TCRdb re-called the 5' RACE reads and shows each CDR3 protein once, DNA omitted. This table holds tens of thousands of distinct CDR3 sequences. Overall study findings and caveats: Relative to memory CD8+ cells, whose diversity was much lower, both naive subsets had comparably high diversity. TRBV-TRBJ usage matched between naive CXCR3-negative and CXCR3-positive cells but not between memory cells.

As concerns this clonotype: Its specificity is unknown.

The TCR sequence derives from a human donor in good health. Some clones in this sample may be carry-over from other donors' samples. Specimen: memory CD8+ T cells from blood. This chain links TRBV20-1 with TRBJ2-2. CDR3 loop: CSARDPETGELFF.